This TCR beta chain was recovered during a study of cytomegalovirus exposure and HLA in healthy donors. Turning to the study itself: The early release's HLA-typed donors yielded approximately 81 million unique TCRs.

Study results and limitations: Most TCRs appeared rarely, but some public TCRs recurred in many donors. The study had only CMV serostatus as immune exposure information. In a later analysis, HLA-associated TCR beta chains were more clonally expanded than equally common others.

Trimming cost V 6 bases and J 4 bases, with 16 bases left between them. The V gene's germline CDR1 is MNHEY and CDR2 SVGAGI. This CDR3 has 15 residues. Note on this clone: Its antigen is currently unknown.

Use of 60 Vbeta and 13 Jbeta primers characterized the PCR. Here immunoSEQ multiplex PCR was the method, and the copy in TCRdb shows in-frame clones only, minus some. The table records about 130,000 clones, approximately 80% of them present only once. The clonotype comes from a man under 40 in good health and CMV-seronegative. V usage is TRBV6-5 and J usage is TRBJ2-1; D might be TRBD1 (6 bases). The source material was PBMCs. CDR3 amino acids: CASSLTGTYYNEQFF. The DNA for the CDR3 is TGTGCCAGCAGCCTAACCGGGACATATTACAATGAGCAGTTCTTC.